This T cell receptor (beta chain) stems from a study of blood T cells in healthy people across ages. Whole-study findings and limits: Older age coincided with a roughly linear decline in TCR beta diversity per million T cells. In long-lived donors, naive CD4+ cell counts and diversity exceeded those of aged donors. CMV status of donors was not determined, possibly confounding expanded clonotype changes.

This CDR3 has 15 residues. The germline gives CDR1 SGHDT, CDR2 YYEEEE. The junction had 7 bases not matched to a gene; V was cut back by 5 bases and J by 3 bases. The authors ran a second PCR of roughly 6 to 12 cycles using a sample-barcoded 5' primer and a J-beta primer mix. There were at least 2.5 million CDR3-containing paired-end reads obtained from each sample. TCRdb re-called the 5' RACE reads through MiXCR, storing one row per CDR3 protein. In the table there are roughly 2 million distinct CDR3 sequences, 49% of which are singletons. Concerning this clonotype: Its antigen is unknown.

Sequenced material: blood. The rearrangement uses TRBV5-6 and TRBJ2-3; the match to TRBD1 covers 9 bases. The sequence was collected from a middle-aged woman in good health. The CDR3 here is CASRRAGTGTDTQYF. CDR3 in DNA: TGTGCCAGCAGGCGGGCCGGGACAGGGACAGATACGCAGTATTTT.